The rows below give T cell receptor beta chains drawn from one sample of a study of T cell repertoires in cytomegalovirus infection. TCRdb reprocessed the reads with MiXCR, giving one entry per CDR3 protein. The table lists approximately 240,000 distinct CDR3 sequences, roughly an eighth of them singletons, with 1.6% in the top ten. The sample comprised PBMCs. The origin of the receptors is a human donor in good health (CMV status not recorded). Some clones in this sample may be carry-over from other donors' samples. CDR3s include the opening cysteine and the closing phenylalanine or tryptophan. D genes are given only for firm matches. Part of the rows lack a size; the others show once, few, many or a class for expanded clones.

D gene	V gene	J gene	clone size	CDR3 DNA	CDR3 protein
TRBD1	TRBV7-9	TRBJ2-7	many	TGTGCCAGCAGCTTAGGGGGACAGGGAAGAGTGGACGAGCAGTACTTC	CASSLGGQGRVDEQYF
TRBD1	TRBV2	TRBJ1-5	many	TGTGCCAGCAGTGGTGGACAGGGAAGAAGCAATCAGCCCCAGCATTTT	CASSGGQGRSNQPQHF
TRBD1	TRBV5-1	TRBJ1-1	.	TGCGCCAGCAGCTCTCGGGGACAGCAGAACACTGAAGCTTTCTTT	CASSSRGQQNTEAFF
.	TRBV30	TRBJ1-2	.	TGTGCCTGGAGTGTGACCCGGGAAGGCTACACCTTC	CAWSVTREGYTF
TRBD1	TRBV6-6	TRBJ2-2	.	TGTGCCAGCAGTGAGATCCTCAGGGGGTCCACCGGGGAGCTGTTTTTT	CASSEILRGSTGELFF
TRBD1	TRBV12-3/TRBV12-4	TRBJ1-5	many	TGTGCCAGCACTAGTTACGGACAGGGACAGCCCCAGCATTTT	CASTSYGQGQPQHF
.	TRBV12-3/TRBV12-4	TRBJ2-1	few	TGTGCCAGCAGTCCCGGGGAGAGGGCCTACAATGAGCAGTTCTTC	CASSPGERAYNEQFF
.	TRBV11-1	TRBJ2-1	many	TGTGCCAGCAGCTTAAGCATTAAGCAGTTCTTC	CASSLSIKQFF
.	TRBV29-1	TRBJ2-7	few	TGCAGCGTTGTCCGCGGCAGCTTGGGCGAGCAGTACTTC	CSVVRGSLGEQYF
.	TRBV12-3/TRBV12-4	TRBJ1-1	few	TGTGCCAGCACTCCACAGGGAAACACTGAAGCTTTCTTT	CASTPQGNTEAFF
TRBD1	TRBV12-3/TRBV12-4	TRBJ1-3	few	TGTGCCAGCAGGAAGACAGGGGACAGCTCTGGAAACACCATATATTTT	CASRKTGDSSGNTIYF
.	TRBV7-2	TRBJ2-3	many	TGTGCCAGCAGCTTAGTATCACGGGTAGATACGCAGTATTTT	CASSLVSRVDTQYF
.	TRBV11-2	TRBJ1-4	few	TGTGCCAGCGGACGTGACAGGTCGAGTGAAAAACTGTTTTTT	CASGRDRSSEKLFF
.	TRBV9	TRBJ1-4	.	TGTGCCAGCAGCGTACATCAGGGCGGTGAAAAACTGTTTTTT	CASSVHQGGEKLFF
.	TRBV7-2	TRBJ2-3	many	TGTGCCAGCAGCTTCAATGTAGGAGATACGCAGTATTTT	CASSFNVGDTQYF
.	TRBV7-6	TRBJ1-3	few	TGTGCCAGCAGCTCACAGACAGTCTCTGGAAACACCATATATTTT	CASSSQTVSGNTIYF
TRBD1	TRBV7-8	TRBJ2-7	many	TGTGCCAGCAGCTCAACCTGGACAGGGGTTTCCGAGCAGTACTTC	CASSSTWTGVSEQYF
.	TRBV27	TRBJ1-3	.	TGTGCCAGCAGATTGGCGGGGGAAGGAAACACCATATATTTT	CASRLAGEGNTIYF
TRBD2	TRBV6-2/TRBV6-3	TRBJ2-7	few	TGTGCCAGCACCGAGACTAGCGAACTTGCCTACGAGCAGTACTTC	CASTETSELAYEQYF
TRBD1	TRBV11-1	TRBJ1-6	many	TGTGCCAGCAGCAACAGGGGGAATAATTCACCCCTCCACTTT	CASSNRGNNSPLHF
.	TRBV7-2	TRBJ2-3	many	TGTGCCAGCAGCTTACAGTCGGGGGGCCCTGGTACGCAGTATTTT	CASSLQSGGPGTQYF
TRBD2	TRBV28	TRBJ2-5	many	TGTGCCAGCAGTTCCCAAAGAGGGGGGACTAGCGGGAGCCCAGAGACCCAGTACTTC	CASSSQRGGTSGSPETQYF
.	TRBV14	TRBJ2-1	many	TGTGCCAGCAGCCAAACTCTTTTAGCCTACAATGAGCAGTTCTTC	CASSQTLLAYNEQFF
.	TRBV6-2/TRBV6-3	TRBJ1-1	many	TGTGCCAGCAGTTACTCCCCGGGGGCAGGCACTGAAGCTTTCTTT	CASSYSPGAGTEAFF
.	TRBV6-2/TRBV6-3	TRBJ1-1	few	TGTGCCAGCAGCCTGTCTCGGGGGTGGACTGAAGCTTTCTTT	CASSLSRGWTEAFF
.	TRBV19	TRBJ2-6	.	TGTGCCAGTAAGGTCGGGTCTGGGGCCAACGTCCTGACTTTC	CASKVGSGANVLTF
.	TRBV7-9	TRBJ1-2	many	TGTGCCAGCAGCCCCCAAGACAAGTATGGCTACACCTTC	CASSPQDKYGYTF
.	TRBV5-1	TRBJ2-1	.	TGCGCCAGCAGCTTGACCCAGGGGAGTGAGCAGTTCTTC	CASSLTQGSEQFF
TRBD1	TRBV19	TRBJ2-7	few	TGTGCCAGTAGTGTTCCGGGACAGACTCAATCCCGCGAGCAGTACTTC	CASSVPGQTQSREQYF
.	TRBV6-6	TRBJ1-5	.	TGTGCCAGCAGTTACGGTAACCAGGAAGGAGGTAATCAGCCCCAGCATTTT	CASSYGNQEGGNQPQHF
TRBD1	TRBV20-1	TRBJ2-1	.	TGCAGTGCTCAACAGGGGGCTAGGTCCTATGAGCAGTTCTTC	CSAQQGARSYEQFF
.	TRBV9	TRBJ2-7	.	TGTGCCAGCAGCGTAGGAGGCGCCGCCTACGAGCAGTACTTC	CASSVGGAAYEQYF
TRBD1	TRBV5-1	TRBJ1-2	few	TGCGCCAGCAGTTACGACAGGGGGTCTGGCTACACCTTC	CASSYDRGSGYTF
.	TRBV20-1	TRBJ1-2	.	TGCAGTGCTAGAGATTTCAGGGATCTTAACTATGGCTACACCTTC	CSARDFRDLNYGYTF
.	TRBV19	TRBJ2-5	.	TGTGCCAGTAGTATCCACAGGGACCTACAAGAGACCCAGTACTTC	CASSIHRDLQETQYF
.	TRBV7-9	TRBJ2-3	few	TGTGCCAGCAGCTTACCAGGGGCTTTCACAGATACGCAGTATTTT	CASSLPGAFTDTQYF
TRBD2	TRBV7-8	TRBJ2-3	many	TGTGCCAGCAGCTTAGCTGGCCTAGCAGCGGGGAGGGCGCAGTATTTT	CASSLAGLAAGRAQYF
.	TRBV19	TRBJ1-4	few	TGTGCCAGTAGTATAGCGGGCCGGATCTCAGGGCAAAAACTGTTTTTT	CASSIAGRISGQKLFF
.	TRBV29-1	TRBJ2-1	.	TGCAGCGCAAGGGACAAAAATGAGCAGTTCTTC	CSARDKNEQFF
TRBD2	TRBV29-1	TRBJ2-1	.	TGCAGCGTCTTTAGCGGGAGAAACTACAATGAGCAGTTCTTC	CSVFSGRNYNEQFF
.	TRBV7-2	TRBJ1-2	many	TGTGCCAGCAGCTTAGTGAAAGACAGTGCCTATGGCTACACCTTC	CASSLVKDSAYGYTF
.	TRBV4-2	TRBJ1-4	.	TGTGCCAGCAATCCCGGACAGCGTAATGAAAAACTGTTTTTT	CASNPGQRNEKLFF
.	TRBV6-5	TRBJ1-1	many	TGTGCCAGCAGTTACTCGACCGGACGGACCACTGAAGCTTTCTTT	CASSYSTGRTTEAFF
TRBD2	TRBV7-2	TRBJ2-3	many	TGTGCCAGCAGCCGTGACGGACTAGCGGGAGGGCCGTCCACAGATACGCAGTATTTT	CASSRDGLAGGPSTDTQYF
.	TRBV12-3/TRBV12-4	TRBJ2-7	many	TGTGCCAGCAGTTTTTCCGGGACTCCCTCCTACGAGCAGTACTTC	CASSFSGTPSYEQYF
TRBD2	TRBV7-9	TRBJ2-1	many	TGTGCCAGCAGCCGGGCGGGGGGCCGGTACAATGAGCAGTTCTTC	CASSRAGGRYNEQFF
TRBD1	TRBV7-9	TRBJ2-3	few	TGTGCCAGCAGCGCGGGACAGGGTCCTAGGGGGGATACGCAGTATTTT	CASSAGQGPRGDTQYF
.	TRBV7-3	TRBJ1-1	many	TGTGCCAGCAGCTTAGGATCCCTCCAGGAAGCTTTCTTT	CASSLGSLQEAFF
.	TRBV10-3	TRBJ1-6	few	TGTGCCATCAGAAATGGCCGTGGTTCACCCCTCCACTTT	CAIRNGRGSPLHF
.	TRBV18	TRBJ2-7	.	TGTGCCAGCTCAGCTTCGACACGAGTAGCCTACGAGCAGTACTTC	CASSASTRVAYEQYF
TRBD2	TRBV19	TRBJ2-3	.	TGTGCCAGTACTGCGGGAGGAGTGGGCACAGATACGCAGTATTTT	CASTAGGVGTDTQYF
.	TRBV4-1	TRBJ2-7	.	TGCGCCAGCAGCCAAGGGGATGGGCTGGGGGAGCAGTACTTC	CASSQGDGLGEQYF
.	TRBV6-1	TRBJ1-5	few	TGTGCCAGCAGACCTGAAACAGGGAAAGGCAATCAGCCCCAGCATTTT	CASRPETGKGNQPQHF